This T cell receptor beta chain derives from a study of human T cells and chemical hapten exposure. There are a few counts of this clonotype. Its matching antigen is unknown. Specified time point: healthy volunteer bleed at 6 weeks. The template was total RNA from unfractionated whole blood. Germline V gene data show CDR1 as SNHLY and CDR2 as FYNNEI. This CDR3 has 14 amino acids. V lost 6 bases and J lost 8, with 16 bases in between. One entry per CDR3 protein, called by TCRdb with MiXCR from the RACE reads. Among some 78,000 distinct CDR3 sequences, under 10% were seen once, and the ten largest hold 1.5%. Broader study findings: With DPC sensitization, TCRs exceeding 1 in 1000 frequency showed no change.

The sequence was collected from a male donor in good health. Some clones in this sample may be carry-over from other donors' samples. The V gene is TRBV2, the J gene TRBJ2-2; D is unresolved. The sequencing input was whole blood. The CDR3 loop is CASSATGPRGELFF. CDR3 nucleotides: TGTGCCAGCAGCGCTACCGGGCCTCGGGGGGAGCTGTTTTTT.